The clone carrying this T cell receptor beta chain was detected only once. Sequencing was performed with immunoSEQ multiplex PCR; in TCRdb, only in-frame clones are kept and a portion is missing. The sample has roughly 11,000 clones, roughly nine tenths seen once. The data belong to a study of chemoradiotherapy in HPV16-positive cancers. The CDR3 is made up of 14 amino acids. V lost 0 bases to trimming and J lost 2 bases, with 7 bases between them. The V gene's germline CDR1 is LNHNV and CDR2 YYDKDF (reference sequence). This TCR was recovered from a human donor with HPV-associated anogenital cancer. V is TRBV15 and J is TRBJ2-5; D gene unclear. This specimen was blood, taken from a patient who underwent chemoradiotherapy. CDR3 sequence reads: CATSRDRAQETQYF. CDR3 bases: TGTGCCACCAGCAGAGATAGGGCTCAAGAGACCCAGTACTTC.